This TCR beta chain was recorded in a study of T cells in Graves' hyperthyroidism and ophthalmopathy. The table lists this clonotype with many counts. The antigen remains unidentified. The CDR3 covers 13 residues. Germline loops: CDR1 DFQATT, CDR2 SNEGSKA (reference sequence). J lost 0 bases, V lost 6 bases, and 4 bases had no gene match. Amplification of TCR beta CDR3 regions was performed using RNA transcripts as template. TCR CDR3 regions were first amplified by RT-PCR with HTBI primers. TCRdb re-analysed the multiplex PCR reads in MiXCR, keeping a single row per CDR3 protein. Counted here are roughly 290,000 distinct CDR3 sequences, approximately 14% occurring once; the ten biggest clones make up 7% to 9%. Graves' hyperthyroidism qualified as stable when ophthalmopathy did not progress within 18 months. Study-level points and caveats: Stable hyperthyroidism was told apart from ophthalmopathy by a model built on 13 V-J features.

The TCR was taken from a woman between 35 and 50 years old with Graves' hyperthyroidism. V gene TRBV20-1 combines with J gene TRBJ2-7; 8 bases are a match to TRBD1. Sequencing used blood. CDR3 protein: CSATGTGSYEQYF. For the CDR3, the DNA is TGCAGTGCAACCGGGACAGGCTCCTACGAGCAGTACTTC.